This TCR beta chain was found in a study of T cell responses to AZD1222 COVID-19 vaccine (dated by TCRdb to 2020 to 2023). At the level of the whole study: Because spike-specific TCR depth and breadth did not differ between the two schedules, AZD1222 recipients who got a second dose at roughly 4 weeks were pooled with those who got a second dose at roughly 12 weeks. Trial participants were enrolled into age subgroups of 18-55, 56-69 and 70-plus years, which contained about 150, 28 and 57 TCR-sequenced participants, respectively. A total of 230 to 250 trial participants underwent TCR sequencing, of whom 200 to 220 received two doses of AZD1222 and about 26 received two doses of the MenACWY control vaccine. Paper-wide results and their limitations: Conclusions about previously exposed vaccinees are limited because only a handful of AZD1222 recipients were SARS-CoV-2 seropositive at baseline. The vaccine-associated CD4 TCRs covered the entire spike protein, and the dominant responses fell in regions 160-218 and 743-854. In the small 56-69-year group, the increase in depth fell short of significance, most likely because of low power. Spike-specific TCR breadth and depth rose significantly after two AZD1222 doses compared with day 0 and with MenACWY recipients. Most participants were white British and females outnumbered males, and the authors suggested that clonal diversity may have been underestimated. Nearly half of unique spike-specific TCRs reportedly recognized epitopes outside regions mutated in the B.1.351 and B.1.1.7 variants. Because no samples from the day 14 peak response were available, repertoires could be characterized only after the peak T cell response.

The CDR3 regions of human TCRbeta chains were analyzed by immunosequencing. On the authors' methods: TCRs in the repertoires were compared against a reference library of SARS-CoV-2-specific TCRs that had been generated with the MIRA antigen-specificity platform. Breadth was defined as the fraction of unique TCRs that were SARS-CoV-2-associated, and depth was defined as the fraction of total T cells that were SARS-CoV-2-associated. Each spike-specific TCR was assigned to its reactive spike region and to a CD4 or CD8 class using the MIRA data. Log10-transformed breadth and depth values were compared by one-way ANOVA with Sidak's multiple comparisons tests. TCRdb retrieved this table from immuneACCESS and kept in-frame rearrangements only. Not all clones are present; in checked studies, unresolved V genes account for under half, and no reason is known for the remainder. V, J and clone size were drawn from that table, and D and trimming were deduced from the DNA. Here the sample has approximately 71,000 clones; more than 70% occur a single time. The ten largest clones capture about 8.2% of the sample.

According to the germline V gene, CDR1 reads MDHEN and CDR2 reads SYDVKM. Trimming takes 2 bases off V and 5 bases off J; junction bases not matched to a gene: 7. From its cysteine to its phenylalanine, the CDR3 spans 15 amino acids. The kept DNA is CDR3 alone, 45 bases in frame from the first base. Sample time point, as interpreted from the label and publication: baseline before first vaccination. Vaccinee samples were obtained from the UK trials COV001 and COV002, which included a single-blind randomized controlled phase 2/3 trial of AZD1222 (ChAdOx1 nCoV-19) in healthy adults. For TCRbeta chain sequencing, PBMC samples from trial participants were taken at day 0 and at day 28 after the second dose. This clone appeared a few times. Its target antigen remains unknown. Qualities for individual bases were not recorded, and no much larger clone is one base off.

The origin of this receptor is an adult in good health. The chain employs TRBV28 and TRBJ2-3, with 7 middle bases fitting TRBD2. Sequencing used peripheral blood, obtained on day 0 of AZD1222 vaccination. The DNA sequence follows: TGTGCCAGCAGTTTAAGTGCGGGAGTGAAAGATACGCAGTATTTT. The translation is CASSLSAGVKDTQYF. Outside the CDR3, residues come from the reference TRBV28 and TRBJ2-3 proteins, so the full variable domain is: DVKVTQSSRYLVKRTGEKVFLECVQDMDHENMFWYRQDPGLGLRLIYFSYDVKMKEKGDIPEGYSVSREKKERFSLILESASTNQTSMYLCASSLSAGVKDTQYFGPGTRLTVL.